This T cell receptor (beta chain) was recorded in a study of beta chain features in type 1 diabetes. Study-wide context: What patients shared with healthy donors was a similar profile of age, gender and cell yields.

One heparinised blood draw averaging around 100 mL was given by each donor. Sorted CD4+ subsets: naive, central memory, regulatory, stem cell-like memory (CD45RO/CCR7/CD25/CD127/CD95/CD27 panel). The isolated RNA, all of it, was reverse transcribed, so expressed TCRB transcripts were what got sequenced. Sequencing used immunoSEQ multiplex PCR; TCRdb keeps in-frame clones, though not all of them. The table has over 100,000 clones, approximately 39% seen once. Concerning this clone: This likely comes from a read error, as the CDR3 has no conserved phenylalanine or tryptophan at its end. The DNA is omitted, as the CDR3 cannot be located on it reliably, and the CDR3 follows TCRdb's listing.

The CDR3 is 13 amino acids in total, end residues counted. CDR1 is LNHDA, CDR2 SQIVND, per germline (reference sequence). The sequencing input was stem cell memory CD4+ T cells from blood. This clonotype originated in a woman aged 18 to 35 in good health. The chain combines TRBV19 with TRBJ2-7; the table's D call of TRBD2 was not tested on the DNA. CDR3 protein: CASSPRTSGPLVY.